The 32 T cell receptor delta chains reported below all come from one sample, sequenced in a study of gamma-delta chains in newborns, infants, children. With CATT, TCRdb re-called clones from the reads. The table shows about 3,100 delta-chain clones, with about half occurring only once. Sample: blood. The receptors derive from a child who received the measles vaccine.

This clone was counted a few times. The rearrangement uses TRDV1 and TRDJ1; tentative D call: TRDD3 (6 bases). V was trimmed by 1 base and J by 0 bases, leaving 24 bases between them. Germline loops: CDR1 TSWWSYY, CDR2 QGS. CDR3 length equals 20 residues. The chain's CDR3 is CALGEQARWGLTQYTDKLIF. The CDR3 DNA is TGTGCTCTTGGGGAACAGGCGCGTTGGGGGCTAACCCAGTACACCGATAAACTCATCTTT.

In this sample, this clone is medium-sized. The chain links TRDV2 to TRDJ1; 13 bases map to TRDD3. Germline CDR1 and CDR2: GEAIGNYY and EKD. The V gene end was trimmed by 0 bases and the J gene end by 4 bases; junction bases not matched to a gene: 10. CDR3 length: 18 amino acids. This chain's CDR3 is CACDTVVLGDTYSDKLIF. CDR3 nucleotides: TGTGCCTGTGACACCGTGGTACTGGGGGATACGTATAGCGATAAACTCATCTTT.

The rearrangement links TRDV1 to TRDJ1, with D uncertain. This CDR3 comprises 21 residues. CDR1 is TSWWSYY, CDR2 QGS, per germline. The V end lost 2 bases, the J end lost 3 bases, and 31 bases lay between the germline ends. CDR3 nucleotides: TGTGCTCTTGGGGAAAAGGACTCCGCAGTCCGACCTCTCCGGCTCCCCGATAAACTCATCTTT. It codes for CALGEKDSAVRPLRLPDKLIF.

This clone is labeled medium-sized. The J gene is TRDJ1, the V gene TRDV1; 10 nucleotides match TRDD3. The CDR3 sequence is 19 residues long. V trimming: 3 bases; J trimming: 1 base; junction bases outside the gene matches: 14. CDR1 and CDR2 from the germline V gene are TSWWSYY and QGS. CDR3 coding DNA: TGTGCTCTTGGGGAGTTCTACATTGGGGGATACTACGCCACCGATAAACTCATCTTT. It translates to CALGEFYIGGYYATDKLIF.

As concerns this clone: A much larger clonotype is one base distant, so this may be a read error. The chain carries TRDV3 and TRDJ1, with 10 bases aligning to TRDD3. Germline V gives CDR1 TVYSNPD, CDR2 GDNSRS (reference sequence). V shed 2 bases and J 5 bases; nucleotides not matched to a gene: 20. There are 18 residues in the CDR3. CDR3 bases: TGTGCCTTTCTCCCTACGACGCTGGGGGGATACGCCACAGATAAACTCATCTTT. Its translation is CAFLPTTLGGYATDKLIF.

About this clone: This may stem from a read error, because a much larger clone lies one nucleotide away. In the same sample, other DNA sequences code for this CDR3. This chain uses TRDV1 with TRDJ1, with a tentative D call TRDD3 (5 bases). The CDR3 has 16 residues. The germline V gene encodes CDR1 TSWWSYY and CDR2 QGS. The DNA of the CDR3 is TGTGCTCTCGGGGAAGCGGACGTGTGTCCCACCGATAAACTCATCTTT. Its translation: CALGEADVCPTDKLIF.

About this clone: A read error may be the cause here, since a much bigger clone is one base away. The genes are TRDV1 and TRDJ1, with 9 bases matching TRDD3. Germline V gene data show CDR1 as TSWWSYY and CDR2 as QGS. The CDR3 is made up of 24 amino acids. Trimming cost V 1 base and J 2 bases; bases outside gene matches: 29. For the CDR3, the DNA is TGTGCTCTTGGGGAACCCGTCCCCTCCTCACCTAGGGGATTGGGGATACGGGGTACCGATAAACTCATCTTT. Protein: CALGEPVPSSPRGLGIRGTDKLIF.

As concerns this clone: A read error may explain this, as a much larger clone is one base away. The chain employs TRDV1 and TRDJ1; TRDD3 is a possible D gene (6 bases). Trimming pared 2 bases from V and 8 bases from J, leaving 18 bases between. Looked up from germline, CDR1 is TSWWSYY and CDR2 is QGS. The CDR3 runs 15 residues. For the CDR3, the DNA is TGTGCTCTTGGGGAAGGTCGGGGGAACGCATGGAAACTCATCTTT. Its protein is CALGEGRGNAWKLIF.

Remarks on this clone: Given a far larger clone just one base away, this is likely a sequencing read error. The chain employs TRDV3 and TRDJ1; a possible D gene is TRDD2 (5 bases). This CDR3 region has 15 residues. With 5 bases removed from V and 0 bases from J, the gap between germline ends came to 19 bases. Germline lookup yields CDR1 TVYSNPD and CDR2 GDNSRS (reference sequence). The CDR3 DNA is TGTGCCGCCCTTCGACAGATATGGGACACCGATAAACTCATCTTT. Translating gives CAALRQIWDTDKLIF.

Relative to its sample, this clone is medium-sized. V and J are TRDV1 and TRDJ1, with 9 bases identical to TRDD3. CDR3 size: 24 residues. V was pared by 3 bases and J by 0 bases, with 29 bases of the junction left unmatched. Germline V gene sequence: CDR1 TSWWSYY, CDR2 QGS. The CDR3 is CALGDTLSPFPDLDWGRDTDKLIF. In DNA, the CDR3 is TGTGCTCTTGGGGACACTCTGTCCCCCTTTCCTGATCTGGACTGGGGGAGGGACACCGATAAACTCATCTTT.

Regarding this clone: This likely came from a read error, as a far larger clone is one base away. The V gene is TRDV1, the J gene TRDJ1; D could derive from TRDD2 or TRDD3 (6 bases each). This CDR3 is 18 amino acids long. Germline V gives CDR1 TSWWSYY, CDR2 QGS. CDR3 DNA sequence: TGTGCTTTTGGGGAACTCTATGGGGATTCCTATTCGACCCCTAAACTCATCTTT. Translation gives CAFGELYGDSYSTPKLIF.

This clone was seen just once. This chain connects TRDV1 to TRDJ3; D might be TRDD2 (6 bases). The germline V gene encodes CDR1 TSWWSYY and CDR2 QGS. V gave up 2 bases and J gave up 0 bases, with 26 bases separating them. The CDR3 is 23 residues long. CDR3 residues: CALGEGAILHHIRRSWDTRQMFF. The CDR3, as DNA: TGTGCTCTTGGGGAAGGGGCTATCCTACACCACATACGACGCTCCTGGGACACCCGACAGATGTTTTTC.

As concerns this clone: Possible read error: a much larger clone is one base away. At the DNA level, this CDR3 is encoded by other sequences in the same sample as well. The genes are TRDV2 and TRDJ1; the match to TRDD3 covers 9 bases. The CDR3 spans 15 residues. From germline, CDR1 is GEAIGNYY and CDR2 EKD. In DNA form, the CDR3 reads TGTGCCTGTGACACCGGGGGATACCCGCCCGACAAACTCATCTTT. This sequence encodes CACDTGGYPPDKLIF.

Comment on this clone: An end of the junction does not agree with germline; a read error may underlie this. The chain joins TRDV2 to TRDJ3; 7 bases align to TRDD3. The CDR3 sequence is 18 residues long. CDR1 GEAIGNYY and CDR2 EKD come from the germline V gene. This CDR3 reads CACGAPGDSSWDTRQMFF. For the CDR3, the DNA is TGCGCCTGTGGCGCCCCTGGGGATAGCTCCTGGGACACCCGACAGATGTTTTTC.

This clone is medium-sized in the sample. The gene calls are TRDV1 and TRDJ1, with TRDD3 matching over 9 bases. The CDR3 is 19 residues long. CDR1 is TSWWSYY, CDR2 QGS, per germline. V lost 0 bases to trimming and J lost 0 bases; unmatched junction nucleotides: 11. The CDR3 DNA is TGTGCTCTTGGGGAACTTCCACAGTACTGGGGGACCGACACCGATAAACTCATCTTT. This gives the protein CALGELPQYWGTDTDKLIF.

As concerns this clone: A much larger clone differs from this one at a single base, so this may be a read error. The identical CDR3 is also encoded by other nucleotide sequences in the sample. This CDR3 is CAFTGGFVYPDKLIF. CDR3 DNA: TGCGCCTTCACTGGGGGATTTGTCTACCCCGATAAACTCATCTTT. This chain links TRDV3 with TRDJ1; 10 positions agree with TRDD3. Germline V gene lookup returns CDR1 TVYSNPD and CDR2 GDNSRS (reference sequence). The CDR3 covers 15 residues.

This sequence joins TRDV2 and TRDJ3, with 11 nucleotides matching TRDD3. V lost 0 bases, J lost 0 bases, and 6 bases stayed unmatched. The CDR3 consists of 20 residues. CDR1 GEAIGNYY and CDR2 EKD come from the germline V gene. The CDR3: CACDTAWGIPSSWDTRQMFF. The CDR3 nucleotides read TGTGCCTGTGACACCGCCTGGGGGATACCGAGCTCCTGGGACACCCGACAGATGTTTTTC.

Comment on this clone: This may stem from a read error, because a much larger clone lies one nucleotide away. V gene TRDV1 combines with J gene TRDJ1; TRDD3 matches 13 bases. The V segment lost 5 bases and the J segment 4 bases; nucleotides outside the gene matches: 25. The CDR3 covers 22 residues. The V gene's germline CDR1 is TSWWSYY and CDR2 QGS. DNA for the CDR3: TGTGCTCTTGGGTATCGCTTCCTACCTACACTGTACTGGGGGATACGCATCGATAAACTCATCTTT. Encoded protein: CALGYRFLPTLYWGIRIDKLIF.

On this clone: A much larger clone differs by one base, so this may be a read error. The same CDR3 is also encoded by other DNA sequences in this sample. The gene calls are TRDV3 and TRDJ1; TRDD3 aligns across 10 bases. Germline CDR1 and CDR2: TVYSNPD and GDNSRS (reference sequence). V was pared by 5 bases and J by 2 bases, with 32 bases of the junction left unmatched. The CDR3 sequence is 22 residues long. The DNA for the CDR3 is TGTGCCAGACCTAGGCGAGCGAGAGCTGGTCTGCTGGGGGATATCAGGACCGATAAACTCATCTTT. Translating gives CARPRRARAGLLGDIRTDKLIF.

A note on this clone: This clone may be a read error of a much larger clone one base away. The gene calls are TRDV2 and TRDJ1; no definite D call. V lost 3 bases, J lost 0 bases, and 16 bases lay in between. The CDR3 has 16 amino acids. Germline CDR1 and CDR2: GEAIGNYY and EKD. CDR3 bases: TGTGCCTGTGACTCCATGGGAGTAAAGTACACCGATAAACTCATCTTT. Its protein is CACDSMGVKYTDKLIF.

This clone is judged large (0.1 to 1%). The chain uses TRDV1 and TRDJ1, with 9 positions matching TRDD3. CDR1 and CDR2 (germline): TSWWSYY, QGS. With V trimmed by 2 bases and J by 0 bases, 16 bases remained unmatched. This CDR3 is 20 amino acids long. DNA of the CDR3: TGTGCTCTTGGGGAAGTGGCTGGGGGATTCCCCCGACAGTACACCGATAAACTCATCTTT. This gives the protein CALGEVAGGFPRQYTDKLIF.

On this clone itself: It may be a read error: a sequence one base away is much more abundant. The chain is built from TRDV1 and TRDJ1; TRDD3 aligns across 10 bases. The junction had 27 bases not matched to a gene; V was cut back by 2 bases and J by 3 bases. The CDR3 length is 23 residues. Looked up from germline, CDR1 is TSWWSYY and CDR2 is QGS. DNA of the CDR3: TGTGCTCTTGGGGAATTCCCGCCCTACGCCCAACTGGGGGATCCACCTAACGCCGATAAACTCATCTTT. Amino acids: CALGEFPPYAQLGDPPNADKLIF.

By share of the sample, this clone is medium-sized. The V and J genes are TRDV3 and TRDJ1; no firm D call. Trimming took off 2 bases at V and 0 bases at J, with 22 bases between the two ends. The germline V gene has CDR1 TVYSNPD and CDR2 GDNSRS (reference sequence). The CDR3 runs to 17 residues. DNA of the CDR3: TGTGCCTTTTGCCCGGTCCCCACGTCCTTGTACACCGATAAACTCATCTTT. Its translation: CAFCPVPTSLYTDKLIF.

This clone counts as medium-sized (0.01 to 0.1%). V usage is TRDV1 and J usage is TRDJ1; either TRDD2 or TRDD3 may fit D (6 bases each). Germline CDR1 TSWWSYY, CDR2 QGS. The length of the CDR3 is 20 residues. V dropped 1 base and J dropped 0 bases, with 24 bases sitting between them. CDR3 in amino acids: CALGEPPSYWWGPYTDKLIF. The CDR3 region has the DNA TGTGCTCTTGGGGAACCCCCATCCTACTGGTGGGGGCCGTACACCGATAAACTCATCTTT.

A note on this clone: It may be a read error: a sequence one base away is much more abundant. The rearrangement links TRAV29/DV5 to TRDJ1, with 12 bases lining up with TRDD3. The germline V gene encodes CDR1 NSMFDY and CDR2 ISSIKDK. CDR3 length: 23 residues. CDR3: CAASPRRNPNWGIPLWQIDKPIF. The CDR3 nucleotides are TGTGCAGCAAGCCCTCGCAGAAACCCAAACTGGGGGATACCTCTATGGCAAATCGATAAACCCATCTTT.

This clone was counted only a few times. This specimen includes other DNA sequences encoding the same CDR3. The genes are TRDV1 and TRDJ1, with 10 bases lining up with TRDD3. V was clipped by 2 bases and J by 0 bases; unmatched bases: 27. Germline-derived CDR1 and CDR2 are TSWWSYY and QGS. The CDR3 has 24 residues. The CDR3 DNA reads TGTGCTCTTGGGGAAGAGCCTCCAACGCGGCGGGGTACTACTGGGGGATCTTACACCGATAAACTCATCTTT. Residues: CALGEEPPTRRGTTGGSYTDKLIF.

By sample fraction, this clone is medium-sized. The chain has TRDV1 and TRDJ1; the match to TRDD3 covers 10 bases. The germline V gene has CDR1 TSWWSYY and CDR2 QGS. The CDR3 has 18 amino acids. V trimming: 3 bases; J trimming: 2 bases; junction bases outside the gene matches: 12. The CDR3 is CALGDPSPVLGDTDKLIF. In nucleotides, the CDR3 is TGTGCTCTTGGGGATCCCTCCCCCGTACTGGGGGATACCGATAAACTCATCTTT.

Sample share makes this clone large. The sample holds other DNA sequences that translate to the same CDR3. The chain uses TRDV2 and TRDJ1, with D possibly TRDD3 on 5 matching bases. This CDR3 spans 22 amino acids. V lost 2 bases and J lost 6, with 39 bases in between. CDR1 and CDR2 from the germline V gene are GEAIGNYY and EKD. Here the CDR3 DNA reads TGTGCCTGTGACAGCCTATTCGCTGCCCCCTGGGACCTCAGTTCCGCCTCCCATAAACTCATCTTT. This codes for CACDSLFAAPWDLSSASHKLIF.

CDR3 loop: CALLRGIGRMGDKLIF. CDR3 sequence (DNA): TGTGCTCTCCTAAGAGGGATAGGACGTATGGGCGATAAACTCATCTTT. J is TRDJ1 and V is TRDV1; D is possibly TRDD3 (6 bases). The germline V and J ends were trimmed by 9 bases and 4 bases, with 24 bases remaining between them. CDR3 length: 16 amino acids. Per the germline V gene, CDR1 is TSWWSYY and CDR2 is QGS.

This clone is categorized as medium-sized. The chain combines TRDV2 with TRDJ3; TRDD3 agrees at 10 bases. J gave up 0 bases and V 0 bases, and 7 bases lay outside the gene matches. CDR1 and CDR2 (germline): GEAIGNYY, EKD. CDR3 length: 20 amino acids. CDR3 region: CACDTVGLGDISWDTRQMFF. The CDR3 coding sequence is TGTGCCTGTGACACCGTTGGTCTGGGGGATATCTCCTGGGACACCCGACAGATGTTTTTC.

In its sample, this clone ranks as medium-sized (0.01 to 0.1%). The chain has TRDV2 and TRDJ3; 10 bases fit TRDD3. In germline, CDR1 is GEAIGNYY, CDR2 EKD. V shed 0 bases, J shed 2 bases, and the junction held 9 bases outside the gene matches. The CDR3 totals 20 residues. Here the CDR3 reads CACDTLLGDNGAWDTRQMFF. CDR3 in DNA: TGTGCCTGTGACACCCTTCTGGGGGATAATGGTGCCTGGGACACCCGACAGATGTTTTTC.

This clone was seen a handful of times. This is likely an artifact of a read error, given a far larger clone one base away. The chain links TRDV1 to TRDJ1; D might be TRDD1 (5 bases). V was trimmed by 4 bases and J by 1 base, leaving 16 bases between them. CDR1 and CDR2 from the germline V gene are TSWWSYY and QGS. CDR3 length: 16 amino acids. CDR3 coding DNA: TGTGCTCTTGGGGGCGCCGAAGAGGAAATCACCGATAAACTCATCTTT. Protein: CALGGAEEEITDKLIF.